This entry lists 27 T cell receptor beta chains sequenced from one sample in a study of T-cell memory formation after mild COVID-19. Via MiXCR, TCRdb re-called the 5' RACE reads, giving one row per CDR3 protein. Of around 300,000 distinct CDR3 sequences listed, 7% to 10% were seen once; the top ten hold about 20%. Sequenced sample: PBMCs or a T cell subset sorted from them (not recorded which). These receptors all come from a young man who had mild COVID-19 (a few samples of this study predate the infection). Cell type and time point are not known.

This clonotype appeared many times. V and J are TRBV20-1 and TRBJ2-3, with D hard to call. This CDR3 region has 14 residues. The germline CDR1 and CDR2 sequences are DFQATT and SNEGSKA (reference sequence). Trimming shortened V by 2 bases and J by 5 bases, and 14 bases separated the two germline ends. The CDR3: CSARTLGLEDTQYF. The DNA for the CDR3 is TGCAGTGCTAGAACTCTAGGATTAGAAGATACGCAGTATTTT.

This chain uses TRBV6-5 with TRBJ2-7, with TRBD2 matching over 7 bases. Germline trimming cut 5 bases from V and 9 bases from J; bases unmatched to any gene: 10. Germline loops: CDR1 MNHEY, CDR2 SVGAGI. The CDR3 runs 13 residues. The CDR3 loop is CASSSVAGRVQYF. The CDR3 region has the DNA TGTGCCAGCAGTAGTGTTGCAGGGAGGGTGCAGTACTTC.

In its sample, this clonotype was seen a few times. The chain joins TRBV3-1 to TRBJ2-1, with TRBD2 matching 13 bases. The CDR3 sequence is 17 residues long. J lost 10 bases, V lost 0 bases, and 9 bases had no gene match. CDR1 LGHDT and CDR2 YNNKEL come from the germline V gene (reference sequence). The CDR3 spells CASSQEGLAGHRGEQFF. The CDR3, as DNA: TGTGCCAGCAGCCAAGAGGGACTAGCGGGGCACCGAGGAGAGCAGTTCTTC.

Many counts were recorded for this clonotype. The chain is built from TRBV7-2 and TRBJ2-4; 14 nucleotides agree with TRBD2. Trimming at V came to 5 bases and at J to 6 bases, leaving 3 bases not matched to a gene. The germline V gene has CDR1 SGHTA and CDR2 FQGNSA. The CDR3 is 15 amino acids. The CDR3 DNA follows: TGTGCCAGCAGCGTCGGACTAGCGGGGGGAAACATTCAGTACTTC. Protein product: CASSVGLAGGNIQYF.

In this sample, this clonotype turned up many times. The chain uses TRBV12-3 or TRBV12-4 and TRBJ2-7; D call uncertain. The CDR3 has 14 residues. V was shortened by 6 bases and J by 2 bases, with 14 bases between the two germline ends. The chain's CDR3 is CASSPRHGAYEQYF. CDR3 DNA: TGTGCCAGCAGCCCACGGCACGGAGCCTACGAGCAGTACTTC.

This clonotype has only a few counts. The V gene is TRBV20-1, the J gene TRBJ1-5; a possible D gene is TRBD1 (5 bases). Trimming took off 1 base at V and 6 bases at J, with 13 bases between the two ends. The germline gives CDR1 DFQATT, CDR2 SNEGSKA (reference sequence). This CDR3 comprises 14 residues. The DNA for the CDR3 is TGCAGTGCTAGAGTGGGGGAAAGAGGTCAGCCCCAGCATTTT. This codes for CSARVGERGQPQHF.

This clonotype was seen only a few times. CDR3 region: CATSSPVPVGRHTGELFF. CDR3 nucleotides: TGTGCCACCAGCAGCCCCGTCCCCGTGGGGAGGCACACCGGGGAGCTGTTTTTT. The gene calls are TRBV15 and TRBJ2-2; possibly TRBD2 for D (6 bases). The CDR3 runs to 18 residues. Germline lookup yields CDR1 LNHNV and CDR2 YYDKDF (reference sequence). V lost 3 bases to trimming and J lost 3 bases, with 20 bases between them.

CDR3 loop: CASSEPGAVEETQYF. The CDR3 DNA reads TGTGCCAGCAGTGAACCAGGGGCTGTTGAAGAGACCCAGTACTTC. V and J are TRBV6-1 and TRBJ2-5; TRBD1 is a possible D gene (6 bases). CDR1 and CDR2 (germline): MNHNS, SASEGT. V shed 2 bases and J shed 3 bases, with 13 bases lying between them. CDR3 length: 15 residues.

This clonotype was seen a few times. The junction does not match germline at one end; this may be a read error. The chain uses TRBV7-9 and TRBJ1-2; D remains ambiguous. Germline V gene sequence: CDR1 SEHNR, CDR2 FQNEAQ (reference sequence). The CDR3 has 11 residues. CDR3 in amino acids: CASSFDYGYTF. DNA for the CDR3: TGTGCCAGCAGCTTTGACTACGGCTACACCTTC.

The chain couples TRBV7-2 to TRBJ2-1, with 10 bases fitting TRBD1. The V gene's germline CDR1 is SGHTA and CDR2 FQGNSA. This CDR3 is built from 17 residues. The trim removed 2 bases at V and 10 bases at J, leaving 14 bases unmatched. The CDR3 loop reads CASSLRGPGQGQGEQFF. As DNA, the CDR3 is TGTGCCAGCAGCTTAAGGGGACCGGGACAGGGGCAGGGGGAGCAGTTCTTC.

There are a few counts of this clonotype. The chain recombines TRBV29-1 with TRBJ2-4; 10 nucleotides line up with TRBD1. Germline trimming cut 6 bases from V and 1 base from J; bases unmatched to any gene: 6. CDR3 length: 15 residues. Germline values: CDR1 SQVTM, CDR2 ANQGSEA. The CDR3 DNA reads TGCAGCGTGGTGACAGGGGGCTGGGCCAAAAACATTCAGTACTTC. The encoded protein is CSVVTGGWAKNIQYF.

This clonotype was recorded a few times. The rearrangement uses TRBV11-1 and TRBJ2-5; D gene ambiguous. This CDR3 has 14 amino acids. Trimming took off 7 bases at V and 2 bases at J, with 14 bases between the two ends. Germline V gene data show CDR1 as SGHAT and CDR2 as FQDESV (reference sequence). The CDR3 reads CASKYEVSQETQYF. CDR3 in DNA: TGTGCCAGCAAATACGAAGTCTCACAAGAGACCCAGTACTTC. The complete variable domain, with remaining parts taken from reference TRBV11-1 and TRBJ2-5, reads EAEVAQSPRYKITEKSQAVAFWCDPISGHATLYWYRQILGQGPELLVQFQDESVVDDSQLPKDRFSAERLKGVDSTLKIQPAELGDSAMYLCASKYEVSQETQYFGPGTRLLVL.

In its sample, this clonotype was seen a few times. This chain connects TRBV27 to TRBJ2-7; the D gene is possibly TRBD2 (5 bases). V shed 5 bases and J shed 5 bases, with 16 bases lying between them. The CDR3 loop spans 14 amino acids. Per the germline V gene, CDR1 is MNHEY and CDR2 is SMNVEV (reference sequence). The CDR3 region is CASSVTAEGNEQYF. CDR3 DNA: TGTGCCAGCAGTGTTACCGCCGAGGGTAACGAGCAGTACTTC.

The V gene is TRBV5-1, the J gene TRBJ2-1; TRBD1 might be the D (7 bases). The CDR3 has 15 amino acids. V lost 3 bases to trimming and J lost 7 bases, with 17 bases between them. Germline V gene sequence: CDR1 SGHRS, CDR2 YFSETQ. The CDR3 region is CASSSLYAGGNEQFF. In nucleotides, the CDR3 is TGCGCCAGCAGCTCCCTTTATGCAGGGGGGAATGAGCAGTTCTTC.

This clonotype came up a few times. This chain links TRBV7-3 with TRBJ2-1, with a tentative D call TRBD1 (8 bases). The CDR3 contains 14 residues. The V end lost 1 base, the J end lost 7 bases, and 11 bases lay between the germline ends. The germline V gene has CDR1 SGHTA and CDR2 FQGTGA. This CDR3 reads CASSLNRGGNEQFF. CDR3 nucleotides: TGTGCCAGCAGCTTAAACAGGGGGGGGAATGAGCAGTTCTTC. Drawing the rest from reference TRBV7-3 and TRBJ2-1, the complete variable domain is GAGVSQTPSNKVTEKGKYVELRCDPISGHTALYWYRQSLGQGPEFLIYFQGTGAADDSGLPNDRFFAVRPEGSVSTLKIQRTERGDSAVYLCASSLNRGGNEQFFGPGTRLTVL.

This clonotype appeared a few times. CDR3 nucleotide sequence: TGTGCCAGCAGTTACGGCACGGGGGGGCTACCAGATACGCAGTATTTT. This gives the protein CASSYGTGGLPDTQYF. J is TRBJ2-3 and V is TRBV6-5; 8 bases fit TRBD2. Germline values: CDR1 MNHEY, CDR2 SVGAGI. V shed 2 bases and J 4 bases; nucleotides not matched to a gene: 8. The CDR3 spans 16 residues.

This clonotype was recorded a few times. V is TRBV20-1 and J is TRBJ2-3, with TRBD2 identical over 8 bases. Germline V gene lookup returns CDR1 DFQATT and CDR2 SNEGSKA (reference sequence). This CDR3 contains 13 residues. Unmatched junction bases numbered 3, after V lost 6 bases and J lost 1 base. DNA for the CDR3: TGCAGTGCGACGACTAGCGGCACAGATACGCAGTATTTT. Translation: CSATTSGTDTQYF.

This chain uses TRBV5-5 with TRBJ2-1; D unresolved. The CDR3 contains 15 residues. Germline V gene sequence: CDR1 SGHKS, CDR2 YYEKEE (reference sequence). Trimming cost V 4 bases and J 5 bases, with 16 bases left between them. The CDR3 here is CASSPWGPENNEQFF. For the CDR3, the DNA is TGTGCCAGCAGCCCTTGGGGTCCGGAAAACAATGAGCAGTTCTTC.

This clonotype has a count of ten or more. The chain links TRBV5-5 to TRBJ2-1; D is possibly TRBD1 (6 bases). Germline loops: CDR1 SGHKS, CDR2 YYEKEE (reference sequence). V shed 0 bases and J shed 9 bases, with 13 bases lying between them. CDR3 length: 14 residues. Here the CDR3 reads CASSLGGLGSEQFF. In DNA form, the CDR3 reads TGTGCCAGCAGCTTGGGGGGGCTAGGAAGTGAGCAGTTCTTC.

Only a few counts were recorded for this clonotype. This sequence joins TRBV29-1 and TRBJ1-3; the D is unclear. Germline loops: CDR1 SQVTM, CDR2 ANQGSEA. The CDR3 is made up of 16 amino acids. The V and J ends lost 0 bases and 0 bases respectively, with 12 bases between them. The CDR3 nucleotides are TGCAGCGTTGAAGACCACAGAGCCGACTCTGGAAACACCATATATTTT. Its translation is CSVEDHRADSGNTIYF. The full variable domain, rest sourced from reference TRBV29-1 and TRBJ1-3, is SAVISQKPSRDICQRGTSLTIQCQVDSQVTMMFWYRQQPGQSLTLIATANQGSEATYESGFVIDKFPISRPNLTFSTLTVSNMSPEDSSIYLCSVEDHRADSGNTIYFGEGSWLTVV.

At least ten counts were recorded for this clonotype. V is TRBV7-2 and J is TRBJ1-5; no reliable D call. The germline V and J ends were trimmed by 3 bases and 3 bases, with 6 bases remaining between them. The germline V gene has CDR1 SGHTA and CDR2 FQGNSA. The CDR3 length is 13 residues. CDR3 DNA: TGTGCCAGCAGCTTGGACTACAATCAGCCCCAGCATTTT. Translating it yields CASSLDYNQPQHF.

This clonotype was counted between two and nine times. The chain couples TRBV29-1 to TRBJ1-1; unclear D gene. Germline CDR1 SQVTM, CDR2 ANQGSEA. This CDR3 comprises 13 residues. The V end was cut by 4 bases, the J end by 0 bases, with 9 bases between. This CDR3 reads CSVGRVMNTEAFF. The DNA of the CDR3 is TGCAGCGTTGGAAGGGTTATGAACACTGAAGCTTTCTTT.

This clonotype has more than one count but fewer than ten. The genes are TRBV5-1 and TRBJ2-1; 10 bases are a match to TRBD2. J gave up 8 bases and V 3 bases, and 14 bases lay outside the gene matches. Germline CDR1 is SGHRS and CDR2 is YFSETQ. CDR3 length: 17 residues. The DNA for the CDR3 is TGCGCCAGCAGCTCGGCGGGGGTGGGACTAGCGTACGATGAGCAGTTCTTC. It specifies CASSSAGVGLAYDEQFF.

This clonotype was seen just once. The chain employs TRBV7-2 and TRBJ2-6; 7 nucleotides agree with TRBD2. CDR1 is SGHTA and CDR2 is FQGNSA in the germline V gene. This CDR3 has 17 amino acids. The V and J ends lost 2 bases and 1 base, in that order; junction bases with no gene match: 5. The CDR3 nucleotides are TGTGCCAGCAGCTTAAAGGGAGCGGGGTCTGGGGCCAACGTCCTGACTTTC. It encodes CASSLKGAGSGANVLTF.

This clonotype has just a few counts. V is TRBV19 and J is TRBJ1-2, with 10 nucleotides matching TRBD1. CDR1 and CDR2 from the germline V gene are LNHDA and SQIVND (reference sequence). The CDR3 consists of 15 residues. The trim removed 5 bases at V and 4 bases at J, leaving 7 bases unmatched. The CDR3: CASSEGTGVSYGYTF. The CDR3 region has the DNA TGTGCCAGTAGTGAAGGGACAGGGGTGTCCTATGGCTACACCTTC.

The V and J genes are TRBV20-1 and TRBJ2-7, with 7 bases matching TRBD1. This CDR3 comprises 12 residues. V was pared by 4 bases and J by 3 bases, with 3 bases of the junction left unmatched. Germline assignment: CDR1 DFQATT and CDR2 SNEGSKA (reference sequence). In nucleotides, the CDR3 is TGCAGTGCTACCCAGGGGGTCTACGAGCAGTACGTC. Protein: CSATQGVYEQYV.

The chain carries TRBV28 and TRBJ1-4; perhaps TRBD1 as D (5 bases). The CDR3 has 15 amino acids. CDR1 is MDHEN and CDR2 is SYDVKM in the germline V gene. V was pared by 6 bases and J by 7 bases, with 18 bases between. The CDR3 here is CASSQLIRGGEKLFF. CDR3 nucleotides: TGTGCCAGCAGCCAACTCATTCGGGGGGGTGAAAAACTGTTTTTT.